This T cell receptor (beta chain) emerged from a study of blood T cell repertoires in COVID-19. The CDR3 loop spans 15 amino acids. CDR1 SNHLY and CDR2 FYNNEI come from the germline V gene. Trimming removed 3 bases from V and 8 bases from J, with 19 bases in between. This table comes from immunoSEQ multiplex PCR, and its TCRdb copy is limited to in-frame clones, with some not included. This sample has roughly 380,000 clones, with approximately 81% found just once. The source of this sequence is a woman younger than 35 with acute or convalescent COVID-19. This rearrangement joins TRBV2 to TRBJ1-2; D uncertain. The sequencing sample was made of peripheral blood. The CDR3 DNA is TGTGCCAGCAGTGATCGGGTTCTGGAGACGGGGGGCTACACCTTC. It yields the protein CASSDRVLETGGYTF.